These 24 T cell receptor beta chains originate from one sample sequenced in a study of blood T cell repertoires in COVID-19. The method was immunoSEQ multiplex PCR; TCRdb's version includes in-frame clones alone and lacks a portion of them. This sample has around 65,000 clones, with about 82% found just once. Sequenced sample: peripheral blood. The receptors derive from a human donor in a cohort sampled during active COVID-19.

The chain links TRBV2 to TRBJ1-5, with TRBD1 identical over 8 bases. The CDR3 consists of 14 residues. Germline V lookup: CDR1 SNHLY, CDR2 FYNNEI. V gave up 6 bases and J gave up 6 bases; unmatched junction bases: 7. CDR3 in DNA: TGTGCCAGCAGCCCCGCAGGGGGCCGTCAGCCCCAGCATTTT. Its protein is CASSPAGGRQPQHF. Filled out from reference TRBV2 and TRBJ1-5, the complete variable domain reads EPEVTQTPSHQVTQMGQEVILRCVPISNHLYFYWYRQILGQKVEFLVSFYNNEISEKSEIFDDQFSVERPDGSNFTLKIRSTKLEDSAMYFCASSPAGGRQPQHFGDGTRLSIL.

This clone was observed a single time. The rearrangement links TRBV30 to TRBJ2-3, with 12 bases identical to TRBD2. The CDR3 is 16 residues long. The germline V gene has CDR1 GTSNPN and CDR2 SVGIG (reference sequence). V was clipped by 0 bases and J by 6 bases; unmatched bases: 7. The CDR3 spells CAWSVGTSGPTDTQYF. CDR3 nucleotides: TGTGCCTGGAGTGTAGGGACTAGCGGGCCTACCGATACGCAGTATTTT.

The count of this clone is one. This chain links TRBV6-5 with TRBJ2-1; 7 nucleotides agree with TRBD1. J was trimmed by 8 bases and V by 7 bases; bases with no gene match: 8. Germline CDR1 and CDR2: MNHEY and SVGAGI. The CDR3 runs to 13 residues. CDR3 region: CASTEQGTDEQFF. CDR3 coding DNA: TGTGCCAGCACCGAACAGGGGACGGATGAGCAGTTCTTC.

This chain connects TRBV7-6 to TRBJ2-3, with D perhaps TRBD1 (5 bases). The CDR3 totals 16 residues. Trimming pared 2 bases from V and 2 bases from J, leaving 14 bases between. In germline, CDR1 is SGHVS, CDR2 FNYEAQ. The CDR3 is CASSLYSPTVTDTQYF. CDR3 DNA: TGTGCCAGCAGCTTATATTCGCCGACAGTCACAGATACGCAGTATTTT.

This clone has a single count. In DNA form, the CDR3 reads TGTGCCAGCAGCCCGAGTAAACAGGGATCGGGTCGCTATGGCTACACCTTC. Its protein product is CASSPSKQGSGRYGYTF. The rearrangement links TRBV14 to TRBJ1-2, with D perhaps matching TRBD1 (6 bases). Trimming took 4 bases from V and 4 from J, leaving 22 bases between them. CDR1 is SGHDN, CDR2 FVKESK, per germline. This CDR3 has 17 residues. Full variable domain (remainder filled in from reference TRBV14 and TRBJ1-2): EAGVTQFPSHSVIEKGQTVTLRCDPISGHDNLYWYRRVMGKEIKFLLHFVKESKQDESGMPNNRFLAERTGGTYSTLKVQPAELEDSGVYFCASSPSKQGSGRYGYTFGSGTRLTVV.

This clone was counted once. The chain employs TRBV3-1 (or the pseudogene TRBV3-2) and TRBJ2-5; TRBD1 matches 7 bases. In germline, CDR1 is LGHDT, CDR2 YNNKEL (reference sequence). This CDR3 spans 14 amino acids. V trimming: 4 bases; J trimming: 5 bases; junction bases outside the gene matches: 7. CDR3 in amino acids: CASSPGQVGETQYF. DNA of the CDR3: TGTGCCAGCAGCCCAGGACAGGTAGGGGAGACCCAGTACTTC.

The rearrangement links TRBV2 to TRBJ1-6; 9 positions match TRBD1. Per the germline V gene, CDR1 is SNHLY and CDR2 is FYNNEI. The V and J ends lost 7 bases and 8 bases, in that order; junction bases with no gene match: 6. This CDR3 is 14 amino acids long. CDR3: CASITTGGYSPLHF. The CDR3 bases are TGTGCCAGCATTACGACAGGGGGATATTCACCCCTCCACTTT.

The chain uses TRBV19 and TRBJ1-4; no reliable D call. CDR1 and CDR2 from the germline V gene are LNHDA and SQIVND (reference sequence). This CDR3 has 15 residues. Trimming pared 4 bases from V and 0 bases from J, leaving 9 bases between. The CDR3 loop reads CASSTVTATNEKLFF. CDR3 DNA: TGTGCCAGTAGTACCGTCACTGCAACTAATGAAAAACTGTTTTTT.

The chain combines TRBV5-6 with TRBJ2-1; D perhaps matches TRBD2 (6 bases). V lost 1 base and J 1 base, leaving 12 bases between the germline ends. The CDR3 is made up of 16 amino acids. Germline V gene data show CDR1 as SGHDT and CDR2 as YYEEEE. The chain's CDR3 is CASSLWGLGSYNEQFF. In DNA, the CDR3 is TGTGCCAGCAGCTTGTGGGGACTGGGTTCCTACAATGAGCAGTTCTTC.

This chain links TRBV7-3 with TRBJ2-5; TRBD2 aligns across 11 bases. The J segment lost 5 bases and the V segment lost 3 bases, leaving 5 bases of the junction unmatched. The CDR3 length is 15 residues. Germline V gene lookup returns CDR1 SGHTA and CDR2 FQGTGA. DNA for the CDR3: TGTGCCAGCAGCTTTAGCGGGAGGGCCACGGAGACCCAGTACTTC. Its protein product is CASSFSGRATETQYF. The full variable domain, rest sourced from reference TRBV7-3 and TRBJ2-5, is GAGVSQTPSNKVTEKGKYVELRCDPISGHTALYWYRQSLGQGPEFLIYFQGTGAADDSGLPNDRFFAVRPEGSVSTLKIQRTERGDSAVYLCASSFSGRATETQYFGPGTRLLVL.

This chain uses TRBV2 with TRBJ1-1, with TRBD1 identical over 11 bases. The germline V gene has CDR1 SNHLY and CDR2 FYNNEI. CDR3 length: 15 residues. V lost 2 bases to trimming and J lost 5 bases; unmatched junction nucleotides: 4. The CDR3 DNA sequence: TGTGCCAGCAGTGAACGGGACAGGGGGGGAACTGAAGCTTTCTTT. Its translation is CASSERDRGGTEAFF.

The sample holds one count of this clone. The chain carries TRBV4-1 and TRBJ1-5; the D is unclear. Deletions cut 1 base from V and 0 bases from J, with 7 bases between. The CDR3 covers 15 residues. The germline V gene has CDR1 MGHRA and CDR2 YSYEKL. Written as DNA, the CDR3 is TGCGCCAGCAGCCAAGGGGGAGCTAGCAATCAGCCCCAGCATTTT. Protein sequence: CASSQGGASNQPQHF.

V gene TRBV28 combines with J gene TRBJ1-5; TRBD1 might be the D (5 bases). Trimming shortened V by 1 base and J by 6 bases, and 10 bases separated the two germline ends. The CDR3 covers 14 residues. CDR1 MDHEN and CDR2 SYDVKM come from the germline V gene. CDR3 residues: CASSLFEGLQPQHF. The DNA for the CDR3 is TGTGCCAGCAGTTTATTTGAGGGACTTCAGCCCCAGCATTTT.

The chain employs TRBV5-1 and TRBJ2-3, with 11 bases aligning to TRBD2. Germline assignment: CDR1 SGHRS and CDR2 YFSETQ. V dropped 2 bases and J dropped 4; count of bases not matched to a gene: 3. The CDR3 covers 15 residues. In DNA form, the CDR3 reads TGCGCCAGCAGCTTTCTAGCGGGGGGCCCAGATACGCAGTATTTT. It encodes CASSFLAGGPDTQYF.

The chain couples TRBV11-2 to TRBJ2-5, with D uncertain. Germline V gene lookup returns CDR1 SGHAT and CDR2 FQNNGV. With 4 bases removed from V and 3 bases from J, the gap between germline ends came to 12 bases. The CDR3 contains 14 residues. CDR3 DNA: TGTGCCAGCAGCTACCTGAGTGTTAAAGAGACCCAGTACTTC. Encoded protein: CASSYLSVKETQYF.

This chain uses TRBV24-1 with TRBJ2-1, with 11 bases identical to TRBD2. V shed 8 bases, J shed 7 bases, and the junction held 12 bases outside the gene matches. CDR1 and CDR2 (germline): KGHDR, SFDVKD. The CDR3 is 16 amino acids. The CDR3 loop is CATNPGIAGGRNEQFF. The CDR3 DNA reads as TGTGCCACCAACCCCGGGATAGCGGGGGGGCGGAATGAGCAGTTCTTC.

This clone was counted a few times. The J gene is TRBJ1-5, the V gene TRBV18; TRBD1 aligns across 7 bases. CDR3 length equals 15 residues. CDR1 and CDR2 from the germline V gene are KGHSH and LQKENI. The V segment lost 1 base and the J segment 4 bases; nucleotides outside the gene matches: 4. DNA of the CDR3: TGTGCCAGCTCACCACAGACAGGGTCGAATCAGCCCCAGCATTTT. As protein: CASSPQTGSNQPQHF.

The chain joins TRBV27 to TRBJ1-6, with a possible D match to TRBD1 (5 bases). The V gene lost 7 bases and the J gene lost 4 bases, with 14 bases spanning the gap. CDR3 length: 15 amino acids. Germline values: CDR1 MNHEY, CDR2 SMNVEV (reference sequence). CDR3 DNA sequence: TGTGCCAGCACCCTAAGGCAGGGATATAATTCACCCCTCCACTTT. It yields the protein CASTLRQGYNSPLHF.

The chain has TRBV27 and TRBJ2-7; D not certain. The V end was cut by 5 bases, the J end by 3 bases, with 20 bases between. Germline V gives CDR1 MNHEY, CDR2 SMNVEV (reference sequence). CDR3 length: 16 residues. The chain's CDR3 is CASSIHRGLRIYEQYF. CDR3 sequence (DNA): TGTGCCAGCAGTATCCATCGCGGCTTAAGAATCTACGAGCAGTACTTC.

This chain connects TRBV10-3 to TRBJ1-2; D is uncertain. CDR1 and CDR2 (germline): ENHRY, SYGVKD. There are 15 residues in the CDR3. V lost 3 bases to trimming and J lost 4 bases, with 15 bases between them. This chain's CDR3 is CAISEEDSPVYGYTF. DNA of the CDR3: TGTGCCATCAGTGAAGAGGACTCCCCGGTCTATGGCTACACCTTC.

This chain links TRBV5-8 with TRBJ1-5; no reliable D call. CDR1 SGHTS and CDR2 YDEGEE come from the germline V gene. Trimming left V 4 bases short and J 6 bases short, with 20 bases between. The CDR3 extends over 16 amino acids. Here the CDR3 DNA reads TGTGCCAGCAGCCTCGGAGTAGGGCGGGTGAGTCAGCCCCAGCATTTT. It translates to CASSLGVGRVSQPQHF.

This chain uses TRBV5-5 with TRBJ1-1, with D unclear. Trimming took 2 bases from V and 0 from J, leaving 20 bases between them. The CDR3 runs 18 residues. Germline lookup yields CDR1 SGHKS and CDR2 YYEKEE (reference sequence). The CDR3 coding sequence is TGTGCCAGCAGCTTATATGCGGAGCTCTATGTCATGAACACTGAAGCTTTCTTT. Translated: CASSLYAELYVMNTEAFF.

The chain couples TRBV2 to TRBJ1-2; tentatively, D is TRBD1 (5 bases). The V end lost 5 bases, the J end lost 7 bases, and 17 bases lay between the germline ends. Looked up from germline, CDR1 is SNHLY and CDR2 is FYNNEI. This CDR3 has 14 amino acids. CDR3 loop: CASSPVGGVGGYTF. The CDR3 DNA reads as TGTGCCAGCAGTCCCGTCGGGGGAGTAGGTGGCTACACCTTC.

The chain's CDR3 is CASSLSLLGRNIQYF. The CDR3 DNA follows: TGTGCCAGCAGTTTATCCCTCCTCGGGAGAAACATTCAGTACTTC. The chain employs TRBV27 and TRBJ2-4; perhaps TRBD2 as D (6 bases). The germline V gene encodes CDR1 MNHEY and CDR2 SMNVEV (reference sequence). Trimming stripped 0 bases from V and 6 bases from J, with 12 bases between. CDR3 size: 15 residues.